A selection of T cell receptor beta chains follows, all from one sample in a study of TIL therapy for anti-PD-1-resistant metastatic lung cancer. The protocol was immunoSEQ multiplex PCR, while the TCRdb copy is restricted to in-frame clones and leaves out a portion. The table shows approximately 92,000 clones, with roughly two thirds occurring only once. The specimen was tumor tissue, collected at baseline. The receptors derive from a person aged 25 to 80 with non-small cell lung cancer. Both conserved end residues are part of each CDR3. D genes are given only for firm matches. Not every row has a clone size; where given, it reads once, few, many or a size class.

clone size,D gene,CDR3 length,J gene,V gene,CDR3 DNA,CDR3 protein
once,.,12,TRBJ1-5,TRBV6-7,TGTGCAACTGACAGGAAAAATCAGCCCCAGCATTTT,CATDRKNQPQHF
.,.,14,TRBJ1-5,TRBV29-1,TGCAGCCCCGACGGAAAGGCAGACAATCAGCCCCAGCATTTT,CSPDGKADNQPQHF
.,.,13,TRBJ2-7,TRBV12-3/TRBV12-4,TGTGCCAGCAGTTTCTCAGGGTACCACGAGCAGTACTTC,CASSFSGYHEQYF
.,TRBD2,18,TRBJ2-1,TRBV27,TGTGCCAGCAGTCCTCCACACCTACGGGGGGGCACCTACAATGAGCAGTTCTTC,CASSPPHLRGGTYNEQFF
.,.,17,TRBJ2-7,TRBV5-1,TGCGCCAGCAGCTTGGCCCTTGGGGACTTTCTACCCTACGAGCAGTACTTC,CASSLALGDFLPYEQYF
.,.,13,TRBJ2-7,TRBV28,TGTGCCAGCAGGTTATCTGGACAGTACGAGCAGTACTTC,CASRLSGQYEQYF
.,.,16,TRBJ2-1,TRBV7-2,TGTGCCAGCAGCTTAGTAGCGGCTAGCTCCTACAATGAGCAGTTCTTC,CASSLVAASSYNEQFF
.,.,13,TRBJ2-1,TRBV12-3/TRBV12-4,TGTGCCAGCGGCGTGCAGGGGTATAATGAGCAGTTCTTC,CASGVQGYNEQFF
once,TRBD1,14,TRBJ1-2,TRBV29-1,TGCAGCGTCCCATCCGGGACAGGGAACTATGGCTACACCTTC,CSVPSGTGNYGYTF
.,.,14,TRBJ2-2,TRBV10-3,TGTGCCATCAGTGAGTTAGGCAGCACCGGGGAGCTGTTTTTT,CAISELGSTGELFF
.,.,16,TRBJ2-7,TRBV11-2,TGTGCCAGCAGCTTTGGATCAGACGGAATTACCTACGAGCAGTACTTC,CASSFGSDGITYEQYF
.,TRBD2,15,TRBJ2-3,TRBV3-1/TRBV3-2,TGTGCCAGCAGCCTAGCGGGAGTGGGGACAGATACGCAGTATTTT,CASSLAGVGTDTQYF
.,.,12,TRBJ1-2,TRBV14,TGTGCCAGCAGCCAAGGGACATTTGGCTACACCTTC,CASSQGTFGYTF
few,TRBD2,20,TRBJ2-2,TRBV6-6,TGTGCCAGCAGCCCCAGGGGAGGAGCCGCGGGGGGTATCACTCGGTGGGAGCTGTTTTTT,CASSPRGGAAGGITRWELFF
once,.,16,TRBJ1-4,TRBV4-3,TGCGCCAGCAGCCATTATTCCCGGGACAATAATGAAAAACTGTTTTTT,CASSHYSRDNNEKLFF
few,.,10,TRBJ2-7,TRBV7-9,TGTGCCAGCAGCTTATACGAGCAGTACTTC,CASSLYEQYF
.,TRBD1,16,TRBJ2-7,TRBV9,TGTGCCAGCAGCGCAGACAGGGTTGCTCGCTCCTACGAGCAGTACTTC,CASSADRVARSYEQYF
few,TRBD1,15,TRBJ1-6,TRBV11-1,TGTGCCAGCAGCCTGACAGGGGGGGTTTTCTCACCCCTCCACTTT,CASSLTGGVFSPLHF
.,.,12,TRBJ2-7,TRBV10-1,TGCGCCAGCAGTGGTAGACTGGACGAGCAGTACTTC,CASSGRLDEQYF
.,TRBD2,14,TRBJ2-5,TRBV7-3,TGTGCCAGCAGCGGAAGCGGGGGGCAAGAGACCCAGTACTTC,CASSGSGGQETQYF
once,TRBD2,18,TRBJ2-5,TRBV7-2,TGTGCCAGCAGCTCCTCGGGACTAGCGGGACCTGGGGGGGAGACCCAGTACTTC,CASSSSGLAGPGGETQYF
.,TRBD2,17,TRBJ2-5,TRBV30,TGTGCCTGGAGTGTTCCGCCCCTGGGAGTGGGAGGGGAGACCCAGTACTTC,CAWSVPPLGVGGETQYF
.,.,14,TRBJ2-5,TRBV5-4,TGTGCCAGCAGCTTGGCGGGGCGGCAAGAGACCCAGTACTTC,CASSLAGRQETQYF
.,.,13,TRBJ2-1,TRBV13,TGTGCCAGCAGCTTAGCAGGGTTCAATGAGCAGTTCTTC,CASSLAGFNEQFF
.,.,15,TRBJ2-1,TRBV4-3,TGCGCCAGCAGCCAAGACCCCCGGGGGTACAATGAGCAGTTCTTC,CASSQDPRGYNEQFF
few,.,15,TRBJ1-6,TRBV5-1,TGCGCCAGCAGCTTGGATCGGAACCATAATTCACCCCTCCACTTT,CASSLDRNHNSPLHF
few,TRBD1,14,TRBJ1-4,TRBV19,TGTGCCAGTAGTACCCAGGGGGTAGGAGAAAAACTGTTTTTT,CASSTQGVGEKLFF
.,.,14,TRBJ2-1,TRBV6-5,TGTGCCAGCTACACGGGACACAGCTACAATGAGCAGTTCTTC,CASYTGHSYNEQFF
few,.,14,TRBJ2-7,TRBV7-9,TGTGCCAGCAGCTTAGGACGGAGCACCTACGAGCAGTACTTC,CASSLGRSTYEQYF
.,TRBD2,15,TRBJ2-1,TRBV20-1,TGCAGTGCTAGTCCGTCTAGCGGGAGCTGGAATGAGCAGTTCTTC,CSASPSSGSWNEQFF
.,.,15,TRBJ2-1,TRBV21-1,TGTGCCAGCAGCAAAAAGGGGGAGCAAAGTTATGAGCAGTTCTTC,CASSKKGEQSYEQFF
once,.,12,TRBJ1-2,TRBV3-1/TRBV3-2,TGTGCCAGCAGCTACGACACGGCTGGCTACACCTTC,CASSYDTAGYTF
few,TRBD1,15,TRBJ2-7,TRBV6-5,TGTGCCAGCAGATACCGGACAGGTCGTTCCTACGAGCAGTACTTC,CASRYRTGRSYEQYF
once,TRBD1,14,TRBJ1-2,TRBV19,TGTGCCAGTAGTATTGGGACAGCAAACTATGGCTACACCTTC,CASSIGTANYGYTF
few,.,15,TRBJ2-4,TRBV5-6,TGTGCCAGCAGCACCTGGACCATAGCCAAAAACATTCAGTACTTC,CASSTWTIAKNIQYF
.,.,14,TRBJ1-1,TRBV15,TGTGCCACCAGCAGAAATCAGGGCATCACTGAAGCTTTCTTT,CATSRNQGITEAFF
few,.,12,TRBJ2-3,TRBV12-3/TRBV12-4,TGTGCCAGCAGCTTCCACGCAGATACGCAGTATTTT,CASSFHADTQYF
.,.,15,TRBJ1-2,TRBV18,TGTGCCAGCTCAGTAGACAAGGAGTTCATCTATGGCTACACCTTC,CASSVDKEFIYGYTF
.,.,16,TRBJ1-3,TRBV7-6,TGTGCCAGCAGCCCACTGGCAGGGCATATTGGAAACACCATATATTTT,CASSPLAGHIGNTIYF
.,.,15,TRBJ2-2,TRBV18,TGTGCCAGCTCACCAAGAGGACAGACCACCGGGGAGCTGTTTTTT,CASSPRGQTTGELFF
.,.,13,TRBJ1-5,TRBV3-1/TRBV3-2,TGTGCCAGCAGCCCCCACGACAGGCAGCCCCAGCATTTT,CASSPHDRQPQHF
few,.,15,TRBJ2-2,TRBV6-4,TGTGCCAGCAGTTACGAAATACAGGGTAATGGGGAGCTGTTTTTT,CASSYEIQGNGELFF
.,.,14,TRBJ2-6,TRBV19,TGTGCCAGTGGGGCCGGGACTGGGGCCAACGTCCTGACTTTC,CASGAGTGANVLTF
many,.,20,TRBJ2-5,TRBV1,TGCACCAGCAGCCAAGATGGTCCGGGACTAGCGGGGGGAGGGCAAGAGACCCAGTACTTC,CTSSQDGPGLAGGGQETQYF
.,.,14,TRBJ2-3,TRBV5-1,TGCGCCAGCAGCTTGGTGGAGGGTGCCGATACGCAGTATTTT,CASSLVEGADTQYF
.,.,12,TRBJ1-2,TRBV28,TGTGCCAGCAGTTTGTTGGGGGAGGGCTACACCTTC,CASSLLGEGYTF
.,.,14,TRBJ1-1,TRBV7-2,TGTGCCAGCAGCTTAAGGTGGGAGTACACTGAAGCTTTCTTT,CASSLRWEYTEAFF
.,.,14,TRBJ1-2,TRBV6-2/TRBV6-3,TGTGCCAGCAGCATGGGCAGGGTGAACTATGGCTACACCTTC,CASSMGRVNYGYTF
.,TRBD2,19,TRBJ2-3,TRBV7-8,TGTGCCAGCAGCCGTGGGACTAGCGGGAGGGCCTATGGACGAGATACGCAGTATTTT,CASSRGTSGRAYGRDTQYF
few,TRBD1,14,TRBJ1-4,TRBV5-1,TGCGCCAGCAGCCCACAGGGGGCCGGTGAAAAACTGTTTTTT,CASSPQGAGEKLFF
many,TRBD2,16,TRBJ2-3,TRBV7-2,TGTGCCAGCAGCCGCTCGACTAGCGGGGGGGCCGGTACGCAGTATTTT,CASSRSTSGGAGTQYF
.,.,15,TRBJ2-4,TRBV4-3,TGCGCCAGCAGCCAAGATAAGGGCAGGGGAAACATTCAGTACTTC,CASSQDKGRGNIQYF
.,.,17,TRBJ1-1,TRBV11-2,TGTGCCAGCAGCTTCCGCGGTTCAACCACGAGGGTTACTGAAGCTTTCTTT,CASSFRGSTTRVTEAFF
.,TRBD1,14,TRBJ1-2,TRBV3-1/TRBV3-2,TGTGCCAGCAGCCTCCCTCAAAAGGGGACAGGGGTTACCTTC,CASSLPQKGTGVTF
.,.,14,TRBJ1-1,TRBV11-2,TGTGCCAGCAGCTTAACCGACACATACACTGAAGCTTTCTTT,CASSLTDTYTEAFF